This TCR beta chain was sequenced for a study of regulatory T cells in long-lasting Graves disease. Time point of the sample: persistent/refractory GD, antithyroid drugs over 5 years with positive TRAb. There was RNA extracted from PBMCs, and the TCR library was made from it. CDR3-region Arm-PCR and iRepertoire HTBI primers produced the TCR beta libraries. One entry per CDR3 protein results from TCRdb running MiXCR on the multiplex PCR reads. This sample carries around 400,000 distinct CDR3 sequences, roughly a fifth of them seen once, and the ten largest clones take around 15%. The CDR3 sequence is 19 residues long. Germline CDR1 SGHTA, CDR2 FQGNSA. The junction had 14 bases not matched to a gene; V was cut back by 1 base and J by 0 bases.

The specimen was peripheral blood mononuclear cells (PBMCs), collected when the disease was refractory, from a patient treated with antithyroid drugs. This clonotype originated in a female donor with Graves disease. The chain is built from TRBV7-2 and TRBJ2-7, with 8 bases fitting TRBD2. The CDR3 protein is CASSLGGFSAGTSSYEQYF. In DNA form, the CDR3 reads TGTGCCAGCAGCTTAGGGGGGTTTAGTGCCGGGACTAGCTCCTACGAGCAGTACTTC.